This T cell receptor beta chain was recorded in a study of blood T cell repertoires in COVID-19. About the research overall: Sources were T cells, B-cell-depleted T cells, or PBMCs; the material itself was cDNA or gDNA.

The repertoire was sequenced with immunoSEQ multiplex PCR; TCRdb's copy has only in-frame clones and lacks some. Found here are 250,000 to 300,000 clones, 70% to 90% of them singletons; the top ten hold roughly 1.8%. The CDR3 spans 15 residues. V was pared by 5 bases and J by 7 bases, with 11 bases of the junction left unmatched. CDR1 is SSHAT and CDR2 is FNYEAQ in the germline V gene (reference sequence). This clonotype was obtained from a young man with active or convalescent COVID-19. The chain is built from TRBV7-7 and TRBJ2-7, with TRBD1 matching over 10 bases. The sequenced sample was peripheral blood. The CDR3 nucleotides are TGTGCCAGCAGCATAGGCGGGACAGGGGAATGGGAGCAGTACTTC. Protein: CASSIGGTGEWEQYF.